This T cell receptor (beta chain) was found in a study of cytomegalovirus exposure and HLA in healthy donors. Overall study context: The early release's HLA-typed donors yielded roughly 85 million unique TCRs.

This CDR3 region has 15 residues. Germline V gene lookup returns CDR1 LNHNV and CDR2 YYDKDF (reference sequence). With 1 base removed from V and 1 base from J, the gap between germline ends came to 7 bases. Notes on the study in general: Analysis was performed later, and it showed HLA-associated TCR beta chains to be more clonally expanded than equally common others. There were some V segments, including TRBV6-2 and TRBV6-3, excluded as indistinguishable.

Of note for this clone: Its specificity is unknown.

The PCR contained 60 Vbeta and 13 Jbeta primers. Libraries were prepared by immunoSEQ multiplex PCR; TCRdb keeps only in-frame clonotypes and omits some of them. The data contain hundreds of thousands of clones, around 80% of them singletons. The V gene is TRBV15, the J gene TRBJ2-2; D gene ambiguous. Sequences were obtained from PBMCs. The sequence derives from a boy younger than 18 in good health and CMV-seronegative. The CDR3, as DNA: TGTGCCACCAGCAGAGTATCAGGGAACACCGGGGAGCTGTTTTTT. Translating gives CATSRVSGNTGELFF.